This TCR beta chain is drawn from a study of T cell responses to AZD1222 COVID-19 vaccine. CDR1 SNHLY and CDR2 FYNNEI come from the germline V gene. The CDR3 is 15 amino acids. With 8 bases clipped from V and 4 bases from J, the junction kept 12 bases outside the gene matches. General study findings and limits: Increased Spike-specific TCR breadth and depth were observed after two AZD1222 doses.

The table came from immunoSEQ multiplex PCR; TCRdb's copy has only in-frame clones and leaves some out. The top ten hold around 8% of the sample, which has around 70,000 clones, roughly 86% seen once. Details on this clone: The antigen is not known.

The chain uses TRBV2 and TRBJ2-5; 8 bases map to TRBD2. Specimen: peripheral blood, collected on day 0 of AZD1222 vaccination. This clonotype was sampled from an adult in good health. This chain's CDR3 is CASDSGGGRRETQYF. CDR3 sequence (DNA): TGTGCCAGCGACTCAGGTGGCGGGAGGAGAGAGACCCAGTACTTC.